Listed here are 16 T cell receptor beta chains from one sample, sequenced in a study of identical twins. A single record per CDR3 protein comes from TCRdb applying MiXCR to the 5' RACE reads. The repertoire includes roughly 250,000 distinct CDR3 sequences, around 15% of them detected once, and approximately 8.8% sits in the top ten. Sequencing was done on a sample of memory (CD45RO+) T cells sorted from blood. All receptors come from a woman aged 18-35 years in good health.

This clonotype was recorded a few times. This chain uses TRBV3-1 with TRBJ1-2; D is possibly TRBD1 (5 bases). Between the trimmed V and J ends, which lost 4 bases and 3 bases, there was a span of 9 bases. The CDR3 consists of 13 residues. Germline V gene lookup returns CDR1 LGHDT and CDR2 YNNKEL (reference sequence). Here the CDR3 DNA reads TGTGCCAGCAGCCGAGGACAAGACTATGGCTACACCTTC. This gives the protein CASSRGQDYGYTF.

This clonotype was counted only a few times. J is TRBJ1-3 and V is TRBV29-1; TRBD1 matches 7 bases. Per germline, CDR1 SQVTM and CDR2 ANQGSEA. The CDR3 has 13 residues. The V segment lost 4 bases and the J segment 2 bases; nucleotides outside the gene matches: 2. Here the CDR3 reads CSVADRAGNTIYF. CDR3 nucleotides: TGCAGCGTTGCTGACAGGGCTGGAAACACCATATATTTT.

The genes are TRBV3-1 and TRBJ2-3; D may match TRBD1 or TRBD2 (5 bases each). CDR1 and CDR2 from the germline V gene are LGHDT and YNNKEL (reference sequence). There are 17 residues in the CDR3. With 0 bases removed from V and 5 bases from J, the gap between germline ends came to 18 bases. CDR3 loop: CASSQESQGRGVDTQYF. The CDR3 DNA is TGTGCCAGCAGCCAAGAGAGTCAAGGGCGAGGGGTAGATACGCAGTATTTT.

This clonotype showed up just a few times. This chain connects TRBV11-3 to TRBJ2-1, with D perhaps given as TRBD1 or TRBD2 (5 bases each). Germline V CDR1 and CDR2: SGHNT, YENEEA. The CDR3 loop spans 13 amino acids. Trimming removed 2 bases from V and 5 bases from J, with 7 bases in between. The CDR3 nucleotides read TGTGCCAGCAGCTTAAGGGACCACAATGAGCAGTTCTTC. Translating it yields CASSLRDHNEQFF.

The V and J genes are TRBV27 and TRBJ2-7; weak D call: TRBD1 (5 bases). The V end was cut by 4 bases, the J end by 6 bases, with 16 bases between. CDR3 size: 14 residues. Looked up from germline, CDR1 is MNHEY and CDR2 is SMNVEV (reference sequence). CDR3 bases: TGTGCCAGCAGTTCGCGAAGGGGTCATAGCGAGCAGTACTTC. Residues: CASSSRRGHSEQYF.

This clonotype was seen a few times. J is TRBJ2-3 and V is TRBV30; D remains unclear. Germline-derived CDR1 and CDR2 are GTSNPN and SVGIG (reference sequence). The length of the CDR3 is 15 residues. V lost 0 bases and J lost 0, with 10 bases in between. The CDR3 DNA is TGTGCCTGGAGTGTACTCAAAGCTAGCACAGATACGCAGTATTTT. Its translation is CAWSVLKASTDTQYF.

This clonotype has more than one count but fewer than ten. This chain connects TRBV5-1 to TRBJ2-7; no clear D. Germline V gives CDR1 SGHRS, CDR2 YFSETQ. Trimming pared 5 bases from V and 5 bases from J, leaving 14 bases between. The CDR3 has 13 residues. CDR3 sequence reads: CASRPNSVHEQYF. CDR3 bases: TGCGCCAGCAGGCCGAACAGTGTCCACGAGCAGTACTTC.

The chain combines TRBV12-3 or TRBV12-4 with TRBJ2-3; 7 nucleotides agree with TRBD2. J gave up 0 bases and V 6 bases, and 6 bases lay outside the gene matches. The CDR3 loop spans 15 amino acids. The CDR3 region is CASRTSSGSTDTQYF. The CDR3 nucleotides read TGTGCCAGCAGAACTTCTAGCGGCAGCACAGATACGCAGTATTTT.

This clonotype appeared a few times. The rearrangement uses TRBV29-1 and TRBJ2-7, with D tentatively TRBD2 (5 bases). Trimming shortened V by 4 bases and J by 3 bases, and 22 bases separated the two germline ends. CDR3 size: 16 residues. The germline gives CDR1 SQVTM, CDR2 ANQGSEA. The CDR3 DNA follows: TGCAGCGTTGCTTCCTTTGGGTCTAGCCGCATCTACGAGCAGTACTTC. This gives the protein CSVASFGSSRIYEQYF.

This rearrangement joins TRBV28 to TRBJ2-5; 9 positions match TRBD1. This CDR3 region has 15 residues. Per germline, CDR1 MDHEN and CDR2 SYDVKM. V was pared by 4 bases and J by 5 bases, with 8 bases of the junction left unmatched. CDR3 nucleotides: TGTGCCAGCAGTTCCGGACAGGGGAATACGGAGACCCAGTACTTC. Its protein is CASSSGQGNTETQYF. Variable domain in full (rest from reference TRBV28 and TRBJ2-5): DVKVTQSSRYLVKRTGEKVFLECVQDMDHENMFWYRQDPGLGLRLIYFSYDVKMKEKGDIPEGYSVSREKKERFSLILESASTNQTSMYLCASSSGQGNTETQYFGPGTRLLVL.

The gene calls are TRBV11-1 and TRBJ2-2; 7 positions match TRBD1. The J segment lost 0 bases and the V segment lost 5 bases, leaving 15 bases of the junction unmatched. Germline loops: CDR1 SGHAT, CDR2 FQDESV (reference sequence). This CDR3 comprises 19 residues. CDR3 in DNA: TGTGCCAGCAGCCAAGTGTCCACAGGGGCGAGGGCGAACACCGGGGAGCTGTTTTTT. This codes for CASSQVSTGARANTGELFF. The variable domain in full, completed from reference TRBV11-1 and TRBJ2-2, reads EAEVAQSPRYKITEKSQAVAFWCDPISGHATLYWYRQILGQGPELLVQFQDESVVDDSQLPKDRFSAERLKGVDSTLKIQPAELGDSAMYLCASSQVSTGARANTGELFFGEGSRLTVL.

Only a few counts were recorded for this clonotype. This chain joins TRBV12-3 or TRBV12-4 and TRBJ2-3, with TRBD1 matching 10 bases. After removal of 8 bases from V and 3 bases from J, the junction contained 2 bases not matched to a gene. The CDR3 length is 13 residues. In DNA form, the CDR3 reads TGTGCCAGCCAGGACAGGGGGACAGATACGCAGTATTTT. It translates to CASQDRGTDTQYF.

This clonotype was seen at least ten times. CDR3 residues: CSVATGFEQYF. The CDR3 DNA is TGCAGCGTGGCGACAGGGTTCGAGCAGTACTTC. V usage is TRBV29-1 and J usage is TRBJ2-7, with 7 positions matching TRBD1. CDR1 SQVTM and CDR2 ANQGSEA come from the germline V gene. Trimming took 6 bases from V and 6 from J; bases not matched to a gene: 5. The CDR3 consists of 11 residues.

The CDR3 DNA reads as TGCGCCAGCAGTGCCTCTCCTCTAAATTCACCCCTCCACTTT. This translates into CASSASPLNSPLHF. The V gene is TRBV10-2, the J gene TRBJ1-6; D unclear. In germline, CDR1 is WSHSY, CDR2 SAAADI. The CDR3 is 14 amino acids. V lost 4 bases and J lost 7, with 11 bases in between.

This clonotype was seen a few times. J is TRBJ2-7 and V is TRBV25-1; D might be TRBD1 or TRBD2, each matching 5 bases. The germline CDR1 and CDR2 sequences are MGHDK and SYGVNS. V was shortened by 3 bases and J by 1 base, with 13 bases between the two germline ends. The CDR3 has 15 amino acids. CDR3 sequence reads: CASSEPGTVSYEQYF. CDR3 sequence (DNA): TGTGCCAGCAGTGAGCCCGGGACGGTATCCTACGAGCAGTACTTC.

The rearrangement links TRBV5-1 to TRBJ2-3, with a tentative D call TRBD1 (6 bases). Germline values: CDR1 SGHRS, CDR2 YFSETQ. CDR3 length: 16 amino acids. With 0 bases removed from V and 2 bases from J, the gap between germline ends came to 13 bases. CDR3 loop: CASSLGQGPSTDTQYF. The CDR3 DNA follows: TGCGCCAGCAGCTTGGGTCAGGGGCCCTCCACAGATACGCAGTATTTT.